This T cell receptor beta chain was identified in a study of T cell changes during pregnancy in multiple sclerosis. As for this clone: At the DNA level, this CDR3 is encoded by other sequences in the same sample as well.

V lost 2 bases to trimming and J lost 0 bases, with 7 bases between them. Germline lookup yields CDR1 MNHEY and CDR2 SMNVEV (reference sequence). This CDR3 is 14 amino acids long. Sequencing was performed with immunoSEQ multiplex PCR; in TCRdb, only in-frame clones are kept and a portion is missing. Seen here are approximately 41,000 clones, less than 95% observed once, and the top ten hold 9% to 10%. The source is a female donor with multiple sclerosis, enrolled in a pregnancy study. The rearrangement uses TRBV27 and TRBJ1-1, with D perhaps TRBD1 (5 bases). Specimen: CD8+ T cells from peripheral blood mononuclear cells, collected in the first trimester of pregnancy. Here the CDR3 reads CASSLAGMNTEAFF. CDR3 DNA sequence: TGTGCCAGCAGTTTAGCAGGGATGAACACTGAAGCTTTCTTT.